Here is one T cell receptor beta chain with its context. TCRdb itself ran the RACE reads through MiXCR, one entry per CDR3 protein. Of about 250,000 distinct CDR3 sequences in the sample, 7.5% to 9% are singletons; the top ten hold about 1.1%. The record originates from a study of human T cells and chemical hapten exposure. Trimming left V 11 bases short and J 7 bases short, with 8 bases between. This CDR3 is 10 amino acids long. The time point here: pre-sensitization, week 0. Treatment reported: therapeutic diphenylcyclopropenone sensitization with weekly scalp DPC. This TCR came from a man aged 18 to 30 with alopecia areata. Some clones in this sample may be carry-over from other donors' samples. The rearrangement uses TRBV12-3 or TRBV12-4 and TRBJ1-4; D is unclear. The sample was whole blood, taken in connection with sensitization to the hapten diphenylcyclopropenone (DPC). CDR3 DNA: TGTGCCTGCGGGTCTGAAAAACTGTTTTTT. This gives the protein CACGSEKLFF.